This TCR beta chain was sequenced for a study of blood T cell repertoires in COVID-19. Assay used: immunoSEQ multiplex PCR; TCRdb lists only in-frame clones, some missing. The sample lists about 310,000 clones; about 90% were seen once. V was clipped by 4 bases and J by 7 bases, with 22 bases between them. Germline CDR1 and CDR2: SGHDN and FVKESK. The CDR3 spans 16 residues. V and J are TRBV14 and TRBJ1-1, with D hard to call. The sequencing sample was made of PBMCs or T cells enriched from blood (not recorded which). The origin of this receptor is a woman under 30 with acute COVID-19. For the CDR3, the DNA is TGTGCCAGCAGCCGACTAGACTTAGACCGGGCCGGTGAAGCTTTCTTT. Translation: CASSRLDLDRAGEAFF.